This T cell receptor beta chain was documented in a study of blood T cell repertoires in COVID-19. About the research overall: From the United States, Italy and Spain came samples of acute and convalescent COVID-19.

Sequencing used immunoSEQ multiplex PCR; TCRdb keeps in-frame clones, though not all of them. Among almost 250,000 clones, roughly 83% were seen once, and the ten largest hold over 5.5%. This CDR3 spans 21 amino acids. The receptor was isolated from a woman of 80 years or more with COVID-19, enrolled during active disease. Sequencing was done on a sample of peripheral blood. V and J are TRBV1 and TRBJ2-1; the table's D call, TRBD2, has no DNA check behind it. TRBV1 is flagged as a pseudogene. CDR3 protein: CTSSQGVRRLAGPGGYNEQFF. The DNA of the CDR3 is TGCACCAGCAGCCAGGGGGTGCGGAGACTAGCGGGTCCCGGGGGTTACAATGAGCAGTTCTTC.